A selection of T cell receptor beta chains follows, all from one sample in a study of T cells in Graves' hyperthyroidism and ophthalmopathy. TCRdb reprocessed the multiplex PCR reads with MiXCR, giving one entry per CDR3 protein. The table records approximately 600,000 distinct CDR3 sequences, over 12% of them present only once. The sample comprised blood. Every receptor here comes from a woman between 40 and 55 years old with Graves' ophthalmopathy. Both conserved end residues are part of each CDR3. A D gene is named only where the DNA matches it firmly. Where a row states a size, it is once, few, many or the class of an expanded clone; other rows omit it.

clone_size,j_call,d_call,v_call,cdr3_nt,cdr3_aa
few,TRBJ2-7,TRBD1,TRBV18,TGTGCCAGCTCACCACCCGACAGGGATGGGTCCTACGAGCAGTACTTC,CASSPPDRDGSYEQYF
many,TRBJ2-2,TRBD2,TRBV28,TGTGCCAGCAGTCCCACCTCAAGCGGGAGAGGTGGCGGGGAGCTGTTTTTT,CASSPTSSGRGGGELFF
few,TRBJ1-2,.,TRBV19,TGTACCAGTACGAAAGACTATGGCTACACCTTC,CTSTKDYGYTF
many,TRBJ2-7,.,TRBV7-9,TGTGCCAGCAGCTCGCTACAGGGCGGCGAGCAGTACTTC,CASSSLQGGEQYF
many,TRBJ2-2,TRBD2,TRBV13,TGTGCCAGCAGCTTAGGACTAGCGGATAACACCGGGGAGCTGTTTTTT,CASSLGLADNTGELFF
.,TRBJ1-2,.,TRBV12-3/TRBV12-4,TGTGCCAGCACCCCCGGACAGTCTGGCTACACCTTC,CASTPGQSGYTF
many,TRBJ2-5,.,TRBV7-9,TGTGCCAGCGAAGGGCTCCGGGAGACCCAGTACTTC,CASEGLRETQYF
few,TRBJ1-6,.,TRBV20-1,TGCAGTGCTGGTCAGGGAAGCTCCTATAATTCACCCCTCCACTTT,CSAGQGSSYNSPLHF
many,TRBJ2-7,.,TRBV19,TGTGCCAGTAGTATCTACCATCCCTACGAGCAGTACTTC,CASSIYHPYEQYF
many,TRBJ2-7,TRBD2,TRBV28,TGTGCCAGCAGCTACCGATTAGCGGGGCCAGACGAGCAGTACTTC,CASSYRLAGPDEQYF
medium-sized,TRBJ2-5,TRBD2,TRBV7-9,TGTGCCAGCAGCTGGGAGCGGGAATTCGGGGAGACCCAGTACTTC,CASSWEREFGETQYF
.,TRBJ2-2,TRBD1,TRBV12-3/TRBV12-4,TGTGCCAGCAGCTCCGGGACAGGCCCCGGGGAGCTGTTTTTT,CASSSGTGPGELFF
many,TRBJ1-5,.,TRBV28,TGTGCCAGCAGTTCGGTTCAGGTGGGCAATCAGCCCCAGCATTTT,CASSSVQVGNQPQHF
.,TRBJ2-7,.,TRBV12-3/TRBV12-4,TGTGCCAGCAGTCACGGAATGACAGCCTGGGGGTACTTC,CASSHGMTAWGYF
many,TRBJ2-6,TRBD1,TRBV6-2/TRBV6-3,TGTGCCAGCAGTTGGACAGGGGGCTCTGGGGCCAACGTCCTGACTTTC,CASSWTGGSGANVLTF
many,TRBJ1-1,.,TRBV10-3,TGTGCCAGCTCAGTGAGTCCAAACCCATACACTGAAGCTTTCTTT,CASSVSPNPYTEAFF
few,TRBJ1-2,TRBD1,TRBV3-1,TGTGCCAGCAGCCCAGAGGACAGGGGGACAAGGAATGGCTACACCTTC,CASSPEDRGTRNGYTF
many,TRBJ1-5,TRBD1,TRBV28,TGTGCCAGCAGTCGAGGTGGGGACAGGGAAAGTCAGCCCCAGCATTTT,CASSRGGDRESQPQHF
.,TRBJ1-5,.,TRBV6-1,TGTGCCAGCAGGGGGGATGCTTATCAGCCCCAGCATTTT,CASRGDAYQPQHF
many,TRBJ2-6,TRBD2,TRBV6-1,TGTGCCAGCAGCGGGGGGGTCAGCTCTGGGGCCAACGTCCTGACTTTC,CASSGGVSSGANVLTF
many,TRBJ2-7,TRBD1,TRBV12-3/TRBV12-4,TGTGCCAGCAGTTTACAGGGGGCCTACGAGCAGTACTTC,CASSLQGAYEQYF
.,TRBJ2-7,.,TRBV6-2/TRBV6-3,TGTGCCAGCAGTTCTGGCGGCCGGAATGTCTACGAGCAGTACTTC,CASSSGGRNVYEQYF
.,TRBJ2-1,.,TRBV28,TGTGCCAGCAGTTTTAGGTTAGCTGGCGATGAGCAGTTCTTC,CASSFRLAGDEQFF
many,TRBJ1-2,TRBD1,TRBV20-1,TGCAGTGCTAGAGATCCGGGACAGATTAACTATGGCTACACCTTC,CSARDPGQINYGYTF
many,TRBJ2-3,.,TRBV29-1,TGCAGCGTTGCACCAGGGCAGCGCGGGAATACGCAGTATTTT,CSVAPGQRGNTQYF
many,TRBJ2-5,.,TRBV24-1,TGTGCCACCAGTGACCGGGGGACCCAAGAGACCCAGTACTTC,CATSDRGTQETQYF
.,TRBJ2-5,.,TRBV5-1,TGCGCCAGCAGCCCGGAGGGGTCCGCGCGGGAGACCCAGTACTTC,CASSPEGSARETQYF
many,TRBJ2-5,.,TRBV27,TGTGCCAGCAGTCCGACCTACGGGGGACAAGAGACCCAGTACTTC,CASSPTYGGQETQYF
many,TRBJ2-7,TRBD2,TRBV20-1,TGCAGTGCCTTCCTAGCGGGAGTTTACGAGCAGTACTTC,CSAFLAGVYEQYF
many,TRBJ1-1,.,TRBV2,TGTGCCAGCAATTTCGAGGGGAACACTGAAGCTTTCTTT,CASNFEGNTEAFF
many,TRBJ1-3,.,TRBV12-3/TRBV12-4,TGTGCCAGCAGCCAGGCTTCCGTAAACACCATATATTTT,CASSQASVNTIYF
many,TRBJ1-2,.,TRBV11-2,TGTGCCAGCAGCTTAGAGTGGGGGGCCTATGGCTACACCTTC,CASSLEWGAYGYTF
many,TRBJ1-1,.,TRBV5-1,TGCGCCAGCACAAAGGGCGTCGAGAACACTGAAGCTTTCTTT,CASTKGVENTEAFF